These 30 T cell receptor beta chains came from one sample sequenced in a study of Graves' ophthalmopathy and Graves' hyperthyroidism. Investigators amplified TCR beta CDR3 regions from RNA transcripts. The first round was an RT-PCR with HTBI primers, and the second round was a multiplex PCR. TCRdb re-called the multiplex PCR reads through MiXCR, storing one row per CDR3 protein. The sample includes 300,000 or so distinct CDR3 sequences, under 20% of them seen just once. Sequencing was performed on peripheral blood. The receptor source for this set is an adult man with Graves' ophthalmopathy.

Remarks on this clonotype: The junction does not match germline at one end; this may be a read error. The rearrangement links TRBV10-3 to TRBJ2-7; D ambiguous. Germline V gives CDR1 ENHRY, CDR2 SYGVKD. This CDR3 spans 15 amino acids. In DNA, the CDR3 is TGTGCCACCACTCTCAGTACGAGCGCAGTCACAGAGCAGTGCTTC. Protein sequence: CATTLSTSAVTEQCF.

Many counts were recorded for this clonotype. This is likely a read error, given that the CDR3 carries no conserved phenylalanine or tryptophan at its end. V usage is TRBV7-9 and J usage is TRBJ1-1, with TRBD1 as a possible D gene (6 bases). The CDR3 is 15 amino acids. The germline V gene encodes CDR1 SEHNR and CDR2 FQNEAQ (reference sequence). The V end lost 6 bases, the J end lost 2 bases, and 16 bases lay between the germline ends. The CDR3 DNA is TGTGCCAGCAGTCCAATAAACAGGGAAAACACTGAAGCTTTCCTT. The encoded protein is CASSPINRENTEAFL.

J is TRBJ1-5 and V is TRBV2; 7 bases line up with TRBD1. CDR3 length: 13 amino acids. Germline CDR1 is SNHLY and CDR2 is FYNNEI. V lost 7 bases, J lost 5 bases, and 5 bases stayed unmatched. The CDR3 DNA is TGTGCCAGCAACCGGGACAGAGATCAGCCCCAGCATTTT. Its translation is CASNRDRDQPQHF.

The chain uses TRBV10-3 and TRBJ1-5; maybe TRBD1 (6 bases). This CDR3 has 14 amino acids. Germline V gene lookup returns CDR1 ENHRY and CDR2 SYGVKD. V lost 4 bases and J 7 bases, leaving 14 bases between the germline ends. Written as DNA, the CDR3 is TGTGCCATCAGTGGAGGGGGAGAAGGACAGCCCCAGCATTTT. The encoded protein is CAISGGGEGQPQHF.

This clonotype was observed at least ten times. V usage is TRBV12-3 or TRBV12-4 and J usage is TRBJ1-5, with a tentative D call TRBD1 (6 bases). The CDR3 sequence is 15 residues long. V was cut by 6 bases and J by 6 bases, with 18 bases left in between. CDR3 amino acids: CASSPVAGAPQPQHF. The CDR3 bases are TGTGCCAGCAGCCCTGTGGCAGGGGCTCCTCAGCCCCAGCATTTT.

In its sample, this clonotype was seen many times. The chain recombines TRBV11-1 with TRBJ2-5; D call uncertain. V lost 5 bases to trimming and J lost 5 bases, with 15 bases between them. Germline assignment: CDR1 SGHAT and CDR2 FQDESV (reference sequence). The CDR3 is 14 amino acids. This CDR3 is CASSRLANGETQYF. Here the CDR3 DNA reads TGTGCCAGCAGCCGTCTCGCGAATGGGGAGACCCAGTACTTC. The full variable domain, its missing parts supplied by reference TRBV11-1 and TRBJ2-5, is EAEVAQSPRYKITEKSQAVAFWCDPISGHATLYWYRQILGQGPELLVQFQDESVVDDSQLPKDRFSAERLKGVDSTLKIQPAELGDSAMYLCASSRLANGETQYFGPGTRLLVL.

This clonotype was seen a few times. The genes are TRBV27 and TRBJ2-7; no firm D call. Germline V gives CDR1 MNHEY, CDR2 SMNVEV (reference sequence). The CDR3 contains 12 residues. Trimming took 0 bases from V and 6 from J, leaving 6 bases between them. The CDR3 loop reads CASSLSSVEQYF. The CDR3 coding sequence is TGTGCCAGCAGTTTATCATCCGTCGAGCAGTACTTC.

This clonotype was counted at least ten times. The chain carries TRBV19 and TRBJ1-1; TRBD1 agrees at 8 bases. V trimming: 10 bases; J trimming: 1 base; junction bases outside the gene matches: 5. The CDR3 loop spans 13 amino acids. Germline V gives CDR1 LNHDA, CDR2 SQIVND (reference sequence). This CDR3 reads CATVDRANTEAFF. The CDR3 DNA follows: TGTGCCACCGTGGACAGGGCGAACACTGAAGCTTTCTTT.

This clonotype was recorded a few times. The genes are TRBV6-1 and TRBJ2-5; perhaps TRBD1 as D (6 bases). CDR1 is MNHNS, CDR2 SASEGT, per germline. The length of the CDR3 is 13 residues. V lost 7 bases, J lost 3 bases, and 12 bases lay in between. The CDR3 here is CASTRTDEETQYF. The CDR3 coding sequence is TGTGCCAGCACCCGGACAGACGAAGAGACCCAGTACTTC.

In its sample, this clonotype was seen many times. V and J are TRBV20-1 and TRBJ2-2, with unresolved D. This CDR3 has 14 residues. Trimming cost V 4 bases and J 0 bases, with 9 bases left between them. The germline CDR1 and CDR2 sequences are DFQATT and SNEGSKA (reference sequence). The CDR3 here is CSAKLPANTGELFF. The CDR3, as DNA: TGCAGTGCTAAGCTCCCCGCGAACACCGGGGAGCTGTTTTTT.

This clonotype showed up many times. CDR3 in amino acids: CASSSGQAYGYTF. In DNA, the CDR3 is TGTGCCAGCAGTTCGGGACAGGCCTATGGCTACACCTTC. The gene calls are TRBV6-2 or TRBV6-3 and TRBJ1-2; 8 bases map to TRBD1. Germline V gene data show CDR1 as MNHEY and CDR2 as SVGEGT. The CDR3 runs to 13 residues. J lost 4 bases, V lost 4 bases, and 2 bases had no gene match.

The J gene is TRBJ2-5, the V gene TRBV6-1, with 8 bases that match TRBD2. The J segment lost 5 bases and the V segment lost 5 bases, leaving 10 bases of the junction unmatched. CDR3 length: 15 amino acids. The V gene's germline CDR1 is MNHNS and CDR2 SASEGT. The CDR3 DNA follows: TGTGCCAGCAGTACGGGAGGGGCCGCCGGGGAGACCCAGTACTTC. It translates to CASSTGGAAGETQYF.

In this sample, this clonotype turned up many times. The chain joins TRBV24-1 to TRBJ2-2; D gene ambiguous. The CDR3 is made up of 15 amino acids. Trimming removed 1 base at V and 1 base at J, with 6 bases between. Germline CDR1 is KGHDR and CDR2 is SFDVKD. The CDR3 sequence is CATSDLQLNTGELFF. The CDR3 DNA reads TGTGCCACCAGTGATTTACAGTTGAACACCGGGGAGCTGTTTTTT.

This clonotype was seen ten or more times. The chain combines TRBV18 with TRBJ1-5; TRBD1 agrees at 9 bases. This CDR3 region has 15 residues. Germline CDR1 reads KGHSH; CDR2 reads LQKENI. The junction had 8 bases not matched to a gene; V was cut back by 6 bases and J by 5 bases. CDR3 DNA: TGTGCCAGCTCGTCAACAGGGGGCCCGGATCAGCCCCAGCATTTT. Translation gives CASSSTGGPDQPQHF.

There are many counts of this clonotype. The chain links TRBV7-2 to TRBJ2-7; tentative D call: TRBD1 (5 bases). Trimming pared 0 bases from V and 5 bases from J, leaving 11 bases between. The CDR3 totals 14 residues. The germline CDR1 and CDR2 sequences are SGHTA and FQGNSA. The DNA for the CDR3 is TGTGCCAGCAGCTTAGCAGGGGTTGATCACGAGCAGTACTTC. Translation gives CASSLAGVDHEQYF. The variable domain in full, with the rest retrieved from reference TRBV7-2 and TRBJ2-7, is GAGVSQSPSNKVTEKGKDVELRCDPISGHTALYWYRQSLGQGLEFLIYFQGNSAPDKSGLPSDRFSAERTGGSVSTLTIQRTQQEDSAVYLCASSLAGVDHEQYFGPGTRLTVT.

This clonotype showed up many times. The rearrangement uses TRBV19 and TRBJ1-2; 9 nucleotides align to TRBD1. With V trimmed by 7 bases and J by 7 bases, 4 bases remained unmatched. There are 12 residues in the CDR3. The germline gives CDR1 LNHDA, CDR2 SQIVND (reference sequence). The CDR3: CASNPDRGGYTF. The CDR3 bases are TGTGCCAGTAATCCGGACAGGGGTGGCTACACCTTC.

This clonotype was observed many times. CDR3 coding DNA: TGTGCCAGCAGCTTCATGACAGTCCAAGAGACCCAGTACTTC. Residues: CASSFMTVQETQYF. J is TRBJ2-5 and V is TRBV11-2; D possibly corresponds to TRBD1 (5 bases). Trimming stripped 3 bases from V and 1 base from J, with 9 bases between. CDR3 length: 14 residues. The germline V gene encodes CDR1 SGHAT and CDR2 FQNNGV.

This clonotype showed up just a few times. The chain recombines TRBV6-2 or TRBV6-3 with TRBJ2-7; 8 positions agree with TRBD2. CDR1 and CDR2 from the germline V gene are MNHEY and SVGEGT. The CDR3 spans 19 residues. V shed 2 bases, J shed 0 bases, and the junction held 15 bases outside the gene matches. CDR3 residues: CASSYTGTSGSASSYEQYF. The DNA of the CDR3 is TGTGCCAGCAGTTACACAGGGACAAGCGGGAGTGCCAGCTCCTACGAGCAGTACTTC.

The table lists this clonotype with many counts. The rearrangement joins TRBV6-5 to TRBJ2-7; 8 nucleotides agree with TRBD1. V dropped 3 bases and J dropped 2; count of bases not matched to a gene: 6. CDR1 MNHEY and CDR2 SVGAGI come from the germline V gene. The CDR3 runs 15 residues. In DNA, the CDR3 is TGTGCCAGCAGTTATTCGGCAGGGGGCCCCTACGAGCAGTACTTC. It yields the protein CASSYSAGGPYEQYF.

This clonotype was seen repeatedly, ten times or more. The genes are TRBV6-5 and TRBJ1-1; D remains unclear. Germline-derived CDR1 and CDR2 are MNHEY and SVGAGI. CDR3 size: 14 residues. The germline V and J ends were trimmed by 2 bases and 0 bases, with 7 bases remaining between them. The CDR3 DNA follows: TGTGCCAGCAGTTACCAGGCTATGAACACTGAAGCTTTCTTT. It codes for CASSYQAMNTEAFF.

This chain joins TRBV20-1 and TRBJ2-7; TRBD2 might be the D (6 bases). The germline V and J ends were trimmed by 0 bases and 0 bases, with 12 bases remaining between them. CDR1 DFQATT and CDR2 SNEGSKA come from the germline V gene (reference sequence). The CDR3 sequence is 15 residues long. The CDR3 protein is CSARDLSGSSYEQYF. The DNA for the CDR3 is TGCAGTGCTAGAGACCTTAGCGGATCCTCCTACGAGCAGTACTTC.

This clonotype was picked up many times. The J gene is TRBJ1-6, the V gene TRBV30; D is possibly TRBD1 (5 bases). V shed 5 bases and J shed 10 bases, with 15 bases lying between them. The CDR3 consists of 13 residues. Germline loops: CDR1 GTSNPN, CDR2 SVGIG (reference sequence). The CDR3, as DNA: TGTGCCTGGGCAGGGATTCTGGGATCACCCCTCCACTTT. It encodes CAWAGILGSPLHF.

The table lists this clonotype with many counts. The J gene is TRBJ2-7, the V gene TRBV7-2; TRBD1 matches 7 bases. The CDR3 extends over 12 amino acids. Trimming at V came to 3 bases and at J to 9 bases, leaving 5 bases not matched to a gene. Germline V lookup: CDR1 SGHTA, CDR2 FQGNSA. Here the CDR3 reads CASSFNRGRQYF. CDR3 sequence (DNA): TGTGCCAGCAGCTTTAACAGGGGTAGGCAGTACTTC.

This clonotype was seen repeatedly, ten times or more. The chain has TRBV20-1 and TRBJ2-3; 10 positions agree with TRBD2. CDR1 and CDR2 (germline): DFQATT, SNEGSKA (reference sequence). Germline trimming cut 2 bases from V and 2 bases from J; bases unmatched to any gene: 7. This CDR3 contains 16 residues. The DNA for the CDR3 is TGCAGTGCTAGAAAGTCGCTAGCGGGGGTCACAGATACGCAGTATTTT. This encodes CSARKSLAGVTDTQYF.

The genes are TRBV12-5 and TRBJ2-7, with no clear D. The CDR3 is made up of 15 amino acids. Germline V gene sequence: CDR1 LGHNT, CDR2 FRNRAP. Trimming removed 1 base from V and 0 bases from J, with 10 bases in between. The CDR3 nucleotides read TGTGCTAGTGGTTTGGGGACGCGGAGCTCCTACGAGCAGTACTTC. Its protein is CASGLGTRSSYEQYF. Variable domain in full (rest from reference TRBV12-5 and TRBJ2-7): DARVTQTPRHKVTEMGQEVTMRCQPILGHNTVFWYRQTMMQGLELLAYFRNRAPLDDSGMPKDRFSAEMPDATLATLKIQPSEPRDSAVYFCASGLGTRSSYEQYFGPGTRLTVT.

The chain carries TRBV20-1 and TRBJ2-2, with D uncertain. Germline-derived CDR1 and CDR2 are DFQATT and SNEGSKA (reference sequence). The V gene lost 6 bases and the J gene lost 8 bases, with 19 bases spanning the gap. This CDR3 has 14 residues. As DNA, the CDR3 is TGCAGTGCCATTGACACCGCTGCGAGTGGGGAGCTGTTTTTT. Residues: CSAIDTAASGELFF.

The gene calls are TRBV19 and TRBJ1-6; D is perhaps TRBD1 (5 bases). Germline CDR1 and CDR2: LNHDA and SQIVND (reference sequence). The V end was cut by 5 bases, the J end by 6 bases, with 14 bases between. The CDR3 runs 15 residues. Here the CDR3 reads CASSAITGGNSPLHF. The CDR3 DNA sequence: TGTGCCAGTAGTGCGATCACAGGTGGTAATTCACCCCTCCACTTT. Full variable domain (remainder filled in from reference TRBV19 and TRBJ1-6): DGGITQSPKYLFRKEGQNVTLSCEQNLNHDAMYWYRQDPGQGLRLIYYSQIVNDFQKGDIAEGYSVSREKKESFPLTVTSAQKNPTAFYLCASSAITGGNSPLHFGNGTRLTVT.

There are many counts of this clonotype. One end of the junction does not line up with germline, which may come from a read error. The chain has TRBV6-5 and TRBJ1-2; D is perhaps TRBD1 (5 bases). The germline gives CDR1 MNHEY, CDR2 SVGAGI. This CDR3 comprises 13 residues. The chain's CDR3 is CASRAGSAGSYAF. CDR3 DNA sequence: TGTGCCAGCAGGGCGGGGTCGGCAGGGAGCTACGCCTTC.

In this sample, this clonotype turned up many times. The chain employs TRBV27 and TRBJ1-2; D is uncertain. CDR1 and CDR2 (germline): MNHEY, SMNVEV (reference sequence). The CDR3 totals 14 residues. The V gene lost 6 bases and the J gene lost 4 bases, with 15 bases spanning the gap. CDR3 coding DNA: TGTGCCAGCAGAGGACCCAACCCACCCTATGGCTACACCTTC. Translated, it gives CASRGPNPPYGYTF.

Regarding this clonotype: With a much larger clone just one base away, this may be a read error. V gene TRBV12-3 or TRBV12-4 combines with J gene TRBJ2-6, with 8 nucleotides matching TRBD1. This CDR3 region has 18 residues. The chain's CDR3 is CSSSTRRDRLSGANVLTF. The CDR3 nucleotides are TGTTCCAGCAGCACCAGACGGGACAGGCTCTCTGGGGCCAACGTCCTGACTTTC.